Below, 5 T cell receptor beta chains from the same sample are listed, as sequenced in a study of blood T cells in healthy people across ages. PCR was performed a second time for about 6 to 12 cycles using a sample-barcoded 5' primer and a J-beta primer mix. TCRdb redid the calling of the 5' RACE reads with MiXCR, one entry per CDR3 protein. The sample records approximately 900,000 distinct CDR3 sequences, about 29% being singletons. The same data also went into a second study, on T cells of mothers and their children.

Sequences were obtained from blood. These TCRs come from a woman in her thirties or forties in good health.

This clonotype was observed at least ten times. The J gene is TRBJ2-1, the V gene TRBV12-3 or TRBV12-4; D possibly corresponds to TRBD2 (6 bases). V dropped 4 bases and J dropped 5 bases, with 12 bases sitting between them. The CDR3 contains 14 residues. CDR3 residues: CASSSGGNHNEQFF. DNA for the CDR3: TGTGCCAGCAGTTCCGGAGGGAATCACAATGAGCAGTTCTTC.

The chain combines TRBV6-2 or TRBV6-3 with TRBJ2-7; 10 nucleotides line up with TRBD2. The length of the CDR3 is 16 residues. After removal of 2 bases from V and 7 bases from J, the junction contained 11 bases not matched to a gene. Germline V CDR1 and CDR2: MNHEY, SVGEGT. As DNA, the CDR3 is TGTGCCAGCAGTTACGGCGCAAGCGGGGGGGAGAATGAGCAGTACTTC. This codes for CASSYGASGGENEQYF.

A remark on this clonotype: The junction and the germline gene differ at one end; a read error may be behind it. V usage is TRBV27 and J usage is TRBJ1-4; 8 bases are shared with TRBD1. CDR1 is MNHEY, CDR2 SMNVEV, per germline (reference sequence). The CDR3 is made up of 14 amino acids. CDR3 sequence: CASGDRGYNEELFF. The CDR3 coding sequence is TGTGCCAGCGGTGACAGGGGATATAATGAAGAACTGTTTTTT.

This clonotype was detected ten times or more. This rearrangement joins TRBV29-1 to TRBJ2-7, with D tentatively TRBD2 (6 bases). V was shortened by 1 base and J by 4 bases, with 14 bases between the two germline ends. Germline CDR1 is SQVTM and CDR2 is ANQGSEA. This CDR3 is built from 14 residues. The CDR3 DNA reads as TGCAGCGTTGAAGCGGGGGTCGGTTGGTACGAGCAGTACTTC. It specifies CSVEAGVGWYEQYF.

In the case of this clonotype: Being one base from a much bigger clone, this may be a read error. DNA of the CDR3: TGCGCCAGCAGCCAAGGGACAGCTAACTATGGCCACACCTTC. It yields the protein CASSQGTANYGHTF. The rearrangement uses TRBV4-1 and TRBJ1-2; TRBD1 is a possible D gene (6 bases). There are 14 residues in the CDR3. Germline CDR1 and CDR2: MGHRA and YSYEKL.